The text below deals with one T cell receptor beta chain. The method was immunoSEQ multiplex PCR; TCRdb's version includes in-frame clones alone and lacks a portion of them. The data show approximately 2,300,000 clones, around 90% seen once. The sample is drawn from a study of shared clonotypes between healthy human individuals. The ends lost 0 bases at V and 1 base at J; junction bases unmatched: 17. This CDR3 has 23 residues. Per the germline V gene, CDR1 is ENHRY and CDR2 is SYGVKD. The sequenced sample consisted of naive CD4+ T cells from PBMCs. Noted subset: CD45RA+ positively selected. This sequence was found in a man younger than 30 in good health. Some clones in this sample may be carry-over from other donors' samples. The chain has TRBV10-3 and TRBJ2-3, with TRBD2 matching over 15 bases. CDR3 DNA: TGTGCCATCAGTGAGTCGAGTCATGGACTAGCGGGAGGGCCGTTGAGGGGCACAGATACGCAGTATTTT. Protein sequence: CAISESSHGLAGGPLRGTDTQYF.